Detailed here is one T cell receptor beta chain. No antigen is known for it. The sample's treatment: over 15 received Ad26.COV2.S at low or high dose, single or two shots; 5 received placebo; per-sample allocation not given. Day 63 after the first injection of vaccine or placebo was the sampling time. Donor was an adult aged 18-55 years in Boston. These data are taken from a study of Ad26.COV2.S vaccination and SARS-CoV-2 variants. Study-wide context: Enrolled in COV1001, the donor was in the Ad26.COV2.S trial arm, which received the vaccine.

Germline V gene lookup returns CDR1 SGHRS and CDR2 YFSETQ. This CDR3 has 15 residues. J lost 4 bases, V lost 3 bases, and 7 bases had no gene match. Study-wide results and caveats: Vaccine recipients had higher spike-specific TCR breadth than placebo recipients. The TCR breadth and depth analyses may have produced an underestimate of total T cell responses.

Generated by immunoSEQ multiplex PCR, the TCRdb table keeps only in-frame clones and is missing some. This sample has 200,000 to 250,000 clones; approximately 87% occur once, and the top ten carry roughly a tenth. This material consisted of peripheral blood, taken in a trial of Ad26.COV2.S vaccine versus placebo. V usage is TRBV5-1 and J usage is TRBJ2-1, with 7 positions matching TRBD1. This TCR was sampled from a person between 18 and 59 years old who received the Ad26.COV2.S COVID-19 vaccine or a placebo. The CDR3, as DNA: TGCGCCAGCAGCTCGACGGGACAGCTATACAATGAGCAGTTCTTC. It is translated as CASSSTGQLYNEQFF.